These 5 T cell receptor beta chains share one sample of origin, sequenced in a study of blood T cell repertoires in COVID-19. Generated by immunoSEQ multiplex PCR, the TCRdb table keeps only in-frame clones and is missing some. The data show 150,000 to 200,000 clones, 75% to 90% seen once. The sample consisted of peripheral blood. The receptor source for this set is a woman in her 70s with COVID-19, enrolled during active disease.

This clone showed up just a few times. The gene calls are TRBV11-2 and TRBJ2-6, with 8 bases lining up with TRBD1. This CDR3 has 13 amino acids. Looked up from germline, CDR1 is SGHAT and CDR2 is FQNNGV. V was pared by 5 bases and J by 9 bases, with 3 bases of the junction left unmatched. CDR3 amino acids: CASSPDRDNVLTF. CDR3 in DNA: TGTGCCAGCAGCCCGGACAGGGACAACGTCCTGACTTTC.

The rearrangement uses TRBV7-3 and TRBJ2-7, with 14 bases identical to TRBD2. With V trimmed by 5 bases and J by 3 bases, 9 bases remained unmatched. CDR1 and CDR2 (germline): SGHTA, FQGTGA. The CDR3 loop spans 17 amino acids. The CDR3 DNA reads TGTGCCAGCAGCCCGGGACTAGCGGGAGTAGGGGGCTACGAGCAGTACTTC. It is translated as CASSPGLAGVGGYEQYF.

The CDR3, as DNA: TGTGCCAGCAGCTCCCAGACAGGGCTTGAAGCTTTCTTT. Translation gives CASSSQTGLEAFF. The V call is TRBV27, the J call TRBJ1-1; 7 positions match TRBD1. The CDR3 sequence is 13 residues long. V was pared by 6 bases and J by 7 bases, with 8 bases of the junction left unmatched. The V gene's germline CDR1 is MNHEY and CDR2 SMNVEV (reference sequence).

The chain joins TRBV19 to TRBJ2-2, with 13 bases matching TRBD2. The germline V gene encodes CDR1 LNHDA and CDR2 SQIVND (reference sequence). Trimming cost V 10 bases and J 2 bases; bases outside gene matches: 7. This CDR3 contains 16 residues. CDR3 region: CATGLAGAGNTGELFF. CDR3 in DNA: TGTGCCACCGGACTAGCGGGAGCCGGAAACACCGGGGAGCTGTTTTTT.

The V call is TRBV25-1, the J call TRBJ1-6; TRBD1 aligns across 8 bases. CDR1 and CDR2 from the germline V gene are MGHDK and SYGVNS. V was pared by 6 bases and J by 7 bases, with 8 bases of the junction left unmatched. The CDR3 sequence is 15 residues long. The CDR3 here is CASRAEQGGNSPLHF. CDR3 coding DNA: TGTGCCAGCAGAGCAGAACAGGGGGGAAATTCACCCCTCCACTTT. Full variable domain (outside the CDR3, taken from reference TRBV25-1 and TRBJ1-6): EADIYQTPRYLVIGTGKKITLECSQTMGHDKMYWYQQDPGMELHLIHYSYGVNSTEKGDLSSESTVSRIRTEHFPLTLESARPSHTSQYLCASRAEQGGNSPLHFGNGTRLTVT.